Each of the 31 T cell receptor beta chains below was sequenced from the same sample in a study of blood T cells in healthy people across ages. PCR was performed a second time for roughly 7 to 12 cycles using a sample-barcoded 5' primer and a J-beta primer mix. TCRdb re-called the 5' RACE reads with MiXCR, one entry per CDR3 protein. Found here are around 1,000,000 distinct CDR3 sequences, roughly a quarter of them singletons; the top ten hold around 0.75%. The sample was also reused in another study, on T cells of mothers and their children.

Sequencing was done on a sample of blood. These receptors all stem from a girl aged 2-10 years in good health.

This rearrangement joins TRBV20-1 to TRBJ2-1; 9 bases map to TRBD2. J was trimmed by 2 bases and V by 3 bases; bases with no gene match: 5. The CDR3 sequence is 15 residues long. From germline, CDR1 is DFQATT and CDR2 SNEGSKA (reference sequence). CDR3 nucleotides: TGCAGTGCTAGGGGGCTAGCGGGACCCTACAATGAGCAGTTCTTC. It specifies CSARGLAGPYNEQFF.

This clonotype came up a few times. The chain joins TRBV10-3 to TRBJ2-7; D may match TRBD1 or TRBD2 (5 bases each). The CDR3 totals 17 residues. In germline, CDR1 is ENHRY, CDR2 SYGVKD. V was shortened by 4 bases and J by 0 bases, with 19 bases between the two germline ends. CDR3: CAISVEGTALYSYEQYF. The CDR3 DNA sequence: TGTGCCATCAGTGTAGAGGGGACCGCACTGTACTCCTACGAGCAGTACTTC.

This clonotype occurred a few times. The rearrangement links TRBV29-1 to TRBJ2-7; 8 nucleotides align to TRBD1. Germline-derived CDR1 and CDR2 are SQVTM and ANQGSEA. CDR3 length: 14 amino acids. J gave up 3 bases and V 5 bases, and 9 bases lay outside the gene matches. CDR3 in amino acids: CSVHFTGTGYEQYF. CDR3 DNA sequence: TGCAGCGTTCACTTTACAGGGACAGGCTACGAGCAGTACTTC.

The sample holds a few counts of this clonotype. The CDR3 bases are TGCAGTGCTACAGGGGTGGGGGTTTATGAAAAACTGTTTTTT. Amino acids: CSATGVGVYEKLFF. This sequence joins TRBV20-1 and TRBJ1-4; D perhaps matches TRBD1 (6 bases). Trimming cost V 4 bases and J 6 bases, with 15 bases left between them. From germline, CDR1 is DFQATT and CDR2 SNEGSKA (reference sequence). CDR3 length: 14 amino acids.

This chain links TRBV7-2 with TRBJ1-2; D uncertain. The CDR3 sequence is 13 residues long. In germline, CDR1 is SGHTA, CDR2 FQGNSA. V was cut by 1 base and J by 6 bases, with 9 bases left in between. CDR3 sequence reads: CASSLGFLDGYTF. The CDR3, as DNA: TGTGCCAGCAGCTTAGGTTTCCTGGATGGCTACACCTTC.

This sequence joins TRBV6-1 and TRBJ2-1; 9 bases are a match to TRBD2. The V gene end was trimmed by 5 bases and the J gene end by 8 bases; junction bases not matched to a gene: 7. Per germline, CDR1 MNHNS and CDR2 SASEGT. This CDR3 region has 14 residues. The CDR3 coding sequence is TGTGCCAGCAGTCTTAGCGGGGGTCTGGATGAGCAGTTCTTC. Translation gives CASSLSGGLDEQFF.

V usage is TRBV3-1 and J usage is TRBJ2-1; D gene uncertain. V lost 0 bases and J lost 4, with 7 bases in between. In germline, CDR1 is LGHDT, CDR2 YNNKEL (reference sequence). The CDR3 is made up of 14 amino acids. The CDR3 DNA reads TGTGCCAGCAGCCAAGAGATCCAGTACAATGAGCAGTTCTTC. Encoded protein: CASSQEIQYNEQFF.

This clonotype came up a few times. The rearrangement joins TRBV11-3 to TRBJ1-4; weak D call: TRBD1 (5 bases). V was trimmed by 2 bases and J by 12 bases, leaving 13 bases between them. The CDR3 runs to 13 residues. CDR1 is SGHNT, CDR2 YENEEA, per germline. The CDR3 here is CASSLFGGKELFF. CDR3 bases: TGTGCCAGCAGCTTATTCGGGGGGAAAGAACTGTTTTTT.

The chain has TRBV6-2 or TRBV6-3 and TRBJ2-1, with D possibly being TRBD2 (6 bases). The CDR3 spans 12 residues. Germline V gene lookup returns CDR1 MNHEY and CDR2 SVGEGT. Trimming removed 8 bases from V and 14 bases from J, with 19 bases in between. The CDR3 loop is CASGQVVTRKFF. The CDR3 DNA is TGTGCCAGCGGGCAGGTGGTGACTAGGAAGTTCTTC.

The rearrangement joins TRBV29-1 to TRBJ2-2; tentatively, D is TRBD1 (7 bases). The ends were cut back, 5 bases at V and 7 bases at J, with 17 bases in the middle. The germline V gene has CDR1 SQVTM and CDR2 ANQGSEA. The CDR3 length is 14 residues. The CDR3 sequence: CSVSFQGEVGELFF. The CDR3 DNA sequence: TGCAGCGTTAGTTTTCAGGGGGAGGTCGGGGAGCTGTTTTTT.

The V call is TRBV7-2, the J call TRBJ1-4; D perhaps matches TRBD1 (5 bases). The CDR3 is 15 residues long. CDR1 is SGHTA, CDR2 FQGNSA, per germline. V shed 3 bases and J shed 3 bases, with 11 bases lying between them. For the CDR3, the DNA is TGTGCCAGCAGCTTCCAGGGTTCGTCTAATGAAAAACTGTTTTTT. Translating gives CASSFQGSSNEKLFF.

The rearrangement joins TRBV7-9 to TRBJ2-5; 7 bases map to TRBD2. There are 15 residues in the CDR3. Per the germline V gene, CDR1 is SEHNR and CDR2 is FQNEAQ (reference sequence). With 11 bases clipped from V and 1 base from J, the junction kept 13 bases outside the gene matches. CDR3: CAGNFSGNIQETQYF. The CDR3 DNA reads TGTGCCGGCAACTTCAGCGGGAATATCCAAGAGACCCAGTACTTC.

This chain connects TRBV7-6 to TRBJ2-1; weak D call: TRBD2 (6 bases). CDR1 SGHVS and CDR2 FNYEAQ come from the germline V gene. The CDR3 extends over 17 amino acids. Trimming stripped 5 bases from V and 0 bases from J, with 17 bases between. CDR3 region: CASSPDRDSSSYNEQFF. The CDR3 DNA reads as TGTGCCAGCAGCCCCGACCGGGACTCGAGCTCCTACAATGAGCAGTTCTTC.

The chain combines TRBV29-1 with TRBJ2-5; D not certain. V was shortened by 6 bases and J by 4 bases, with 12 bases between the two germline ends. The CDR3 extends over 12 amino acids. Germline CDR1 SQVTM, CDR2 ANQGSEA. CDR3 in DNA: TGCAGCGTCACCACATTGGGAGAGACCCAGTACTTC. This sequence encodes CSVTTLGETQYF.

On this clonotype: In this CDR3 the conserved last residue, phenylalanine or tryptophan, is missing, so a read error is likely. CDR3 nucleotide sequence: TGCAGCGTTGGAACAGGGGGTGAGCAGTTCCTC. Translated, it gives CSVGTGGEQFL. V and J are TRBV29-1 and TRBJ2-5, with 8 positions matching TRBD1. The J call may be in error: the DNA end matches TRBJ2-1 better. CDR1 is SQVTM and CDR2 is ANQGSEA in the germline V gene. The CDR3 is 11 amino acids.

This clonotype was counted a single time. V usage is TRBV4-2 and J usage is TRBJ2-1; no firm D call. The last part of the DNA fits TRBJ2-7 better; the J call may be wrong. The germline gives CDR1 LGHNA, CDR2 YNFKEQ. The CDR3 totals 15 residues. The CDR3 nucleotides are TGTGCCAGCAGCCGTAGTACGAGCTACTACTACGAGCAGTACTTC. Protein: CASSRSTSYYYEQYF.

This clonotype has only a few counts. This rearrangement joins TRBV6-5 to TRBJ1-2; 8 bases are a match to TRBD1. Germline V gene lookup returns CDR1 MNHEY and CDR2 SVGAGI. The CDR3 runs to 16 residues. The junction had 7 bases not matched to a gene; V was cut back by 0 bases and J by 4 bases. This chain's CDR3 is CASSYSETGASYGYTF. CDR3 nucleotide sequence: TGTGCCAGCAGTTACTCGGAGACAGGGGCCTCCTATGGCTACACCTTC.

The chain is built from TRBV20-1 and TRBJ2-1; TRBD2 agrees at 11 bases. Germline values: CDR1 DFQATT, CDR2 SNEGSKA (reference sequence). The CDR3 length is 16 residues. J gave up 5 bases and V 7 bases, and 13 bases lay outside the gene matches. DNA for the CDR3: TGCAGTGGTCCGACTCAACTAGCGGGAGATGACAATGAGCAGTTCTTC. Encoded protein: CSGPTQLAGDDNEQFF.

The V and J genes are TRBV5-1 and TRBJ2-7, with a tentative D call TRBD1 (6 bases). With 0 bases removed from V and 4 bases from J, the gap between germline ends came to 14 bases. Looked up from germline, CDR1 is SGHRS and CDR2 is YFSETQ. This CDR3 spans 15 amino acids. The CDR3 region is CASSLGSTGLYEQYF. DNA of the CDR3: TGCGCCAGCAGCTTGGGCTCCACAGGGCTATACGAGCAGTACTTC.

This clonotype was counted between two and nine times. CDR3 residues: CSVAPRGRAVNEQFF. CDR3 DNA: TGCAGCGTTGCCCCACGCGGGAGGGCCGTTAATGAGCAGTTCTTC. V is TRBV29-1 and J is TRBJ2-1; 9 nucleotides align to TRBD2. V lost 4 bases and J lost 7; bases outside the gene matches: 11. The CDR3 is made up of 15 amino acids. Germline V gives CDR1 SQVTM, CDR2 ANQGSEA.

The chain employs TRBV20-1 and TRBJ2-5; 7 nucleotides match TRBD1. CDR3 size: 13 residues. V lost 4 bases, J lost 8 bases, and 10 bases stayed unmatched. CDR1 is DFQATT, CDR2 SNEGSKA, per germline (reference sequence). The CDR3 sequence: CSAKSGTVDTQYF. The CDR3 DNA reads as TGCAGTGCTAAATCCGGGACAGTCGATACCCAGTACTTC.

This clonotype was counted a few times. The chain employs TRBV20-1 and TRBJ2-3, with unresolved D. CDR1 is DFQATT and CDR2 is SNEGSKA in the germline V gene (reference sequence). Trimming pared 3 bases from V and 2 bases from J, leaving 12 bases between. The CDR3 has 14 residues. This CDR3 is CSASSDILTDTQYF. The CDR3 DNA is TGCAGTGCTAGTAGTGACATTCTCACAGATACGCAGTATTTT.

CDR3 residues: CASSYSPSGGLLAKNIQYF. The CDR3, as DNA: TGTGCCAGCAGTTACTCTCCTAGCGGGGGCCTACTAGCCAAAAACATTCAGTACTTC. The chain joins TRBV6-6 to TRBJ2-4; TRBD2 aligns across 10 bases. This CDR3 region has 19 residues. V shed 0 bases, J shed 0 bases, and the junction held 8 bases outside the gene matches. CDR1 and CDR2 (germline): MNHNY, SVGAGI (reference sequence).

The CDR3 protein is CASSQELVSYEQYF. The CDR3 DNA sequence: TGTGCCAGCAGCCAAGAATTAGTCTCCTACGAGCAGTACTTC. This chain uses TRBV3-1 with TRBJ2-7, with D hard to call. Trimming took off 0 bases at V and 0 bases at J, with 6 bases between the two ends. The CDR3 is 14 residues long. Looked up from germline, CDR1 is LGHDT and CDR2 is YNNKEL (reference sequence).

This clonotype has just a few counts. This chain links TRBV20-1 with TRBJ2-5, with 7 bases matching TRBD2. The J call may be mistaken, given a closer DNA end match to TRBJ2-1. Germline V gives CDR1 DFQATT, CDR2 SNEGSKA (reference sequence). The CDR3 has 14 residues. As DNA, the CDR3 is TGCAGTGCTAGAGAACGGGGGGATGTCGATGAGCAGTTCTTC. This sequence encodes CSARERGDVDEQFF.

The chain combines TRBV5-1 with TRBJ1-2, with D possibly being TRBD1 (5 bases). The CDR3 has 14 residues. V lost 4 bases and J 4 bases, leaving 14 bases between the germline ends. CDR1 and CDR2 from the germline V gene are SGHRS and YFSETQ. CDR3 protein: CASSAQGIVYGYTF. The DNA for the CDR3 is TGCGCCAGCAGCGCCCAGGGAATTGTCTATGGCTACACCTTC.

J is TRBJ2-5 and V is TRBV20-1; 16 bases match TRBD2. V trimming: 5 bases; J trimming: 7 bases; junction bases outside the gene matches: 13. Germline V lookup: CDR1 DFQATT, CDR2 SNEGSKA (reference sequence). The length of the CDR3 is 17 residues. The CDR3 DNA is TGCAGTGCTCCATCCGGGACTAGCGGGAGGGCCGGGGGGACCCAGTACTTC. This gives the protein CSAPSGTSGRAGGTQYF.

In its sample, this clonotype was seen many times. CDR3 sequence reads: CASSFLHSSAFF. The CDR3 DNA follows: TGTGCCAGCAGTTTTCTCCATTCCTCGGCTTTCTTT. The V call is TRBV12-3 or TRBV12-4, the J call TRBJ1-1, with D uncertain. The CDR3 spans 12 residues. V was trimmed by 3 bases and J by 11 bases, leaving 13 bases between them.

This chain connects TRBV6-5 to TRBJ1-1, with unresolved D. The V gene lost 4 bases and the J gene lost 0 bases, with 12 bases spanning the gap. The CDR3 is made up of 15 amino acids. Germline CDR1 is MNHEY and CDR2 is SVGAGI. The CDR3 bases are TGTGCCAGCAGTTTGAGTCGGCGGGTGAACACTGAAGCTTTCTTT. Its protein is CASSLSRRVNTEAFF.

The V and J genes are TRBV7-2 and TRBJ1-6, with D possibly TRBD1 on 5 matching bases. CDR1 SGHTA and CDR2 FQGNSA come from the germline V gene. The CDR3 has 17 amino acids. Trimming left V 4 bases short and J 7 bases short, with 20 bases between. The CDR3: CASSYPSSYRRNSPLHF. The CDR3 nucleotides read TGTGCCAGCAGCTACCCTAGTTCGTACAGGAGAAATTCACCCCTCCACTTT.

The chain has TRBV6-1 and TRBJ1-1; D is uncertain. Deletions cut 3 bases from V and 3 bases from J, with 11 bases between. CDR3 length: 14 amino acids. Germline-derived CDR1 and CDR2 are MNHNS and SASEGT. CDR3 protein: CASSDRHSYTEAFF. The CDR3 region has the DNA TGTGCCAGCAGTGACAGACACTCTTACACTGAAGCTTTCTTT.